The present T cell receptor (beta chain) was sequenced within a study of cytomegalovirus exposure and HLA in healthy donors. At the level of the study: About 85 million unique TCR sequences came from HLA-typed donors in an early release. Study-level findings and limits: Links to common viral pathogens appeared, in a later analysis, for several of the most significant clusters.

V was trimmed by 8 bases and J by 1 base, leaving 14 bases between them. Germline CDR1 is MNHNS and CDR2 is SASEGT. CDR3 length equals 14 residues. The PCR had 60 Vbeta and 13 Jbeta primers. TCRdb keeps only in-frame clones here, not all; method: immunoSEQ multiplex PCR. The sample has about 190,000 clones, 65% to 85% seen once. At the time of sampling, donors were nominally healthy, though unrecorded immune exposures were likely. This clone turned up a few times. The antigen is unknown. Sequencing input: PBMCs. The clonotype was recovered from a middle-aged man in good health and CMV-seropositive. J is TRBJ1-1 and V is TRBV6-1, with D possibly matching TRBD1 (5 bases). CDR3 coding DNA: TGTGCCAGCGCTTCAAGACAGACGAACACTGAAGCTTTCTTT. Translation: CASASRQTNTEAFF.